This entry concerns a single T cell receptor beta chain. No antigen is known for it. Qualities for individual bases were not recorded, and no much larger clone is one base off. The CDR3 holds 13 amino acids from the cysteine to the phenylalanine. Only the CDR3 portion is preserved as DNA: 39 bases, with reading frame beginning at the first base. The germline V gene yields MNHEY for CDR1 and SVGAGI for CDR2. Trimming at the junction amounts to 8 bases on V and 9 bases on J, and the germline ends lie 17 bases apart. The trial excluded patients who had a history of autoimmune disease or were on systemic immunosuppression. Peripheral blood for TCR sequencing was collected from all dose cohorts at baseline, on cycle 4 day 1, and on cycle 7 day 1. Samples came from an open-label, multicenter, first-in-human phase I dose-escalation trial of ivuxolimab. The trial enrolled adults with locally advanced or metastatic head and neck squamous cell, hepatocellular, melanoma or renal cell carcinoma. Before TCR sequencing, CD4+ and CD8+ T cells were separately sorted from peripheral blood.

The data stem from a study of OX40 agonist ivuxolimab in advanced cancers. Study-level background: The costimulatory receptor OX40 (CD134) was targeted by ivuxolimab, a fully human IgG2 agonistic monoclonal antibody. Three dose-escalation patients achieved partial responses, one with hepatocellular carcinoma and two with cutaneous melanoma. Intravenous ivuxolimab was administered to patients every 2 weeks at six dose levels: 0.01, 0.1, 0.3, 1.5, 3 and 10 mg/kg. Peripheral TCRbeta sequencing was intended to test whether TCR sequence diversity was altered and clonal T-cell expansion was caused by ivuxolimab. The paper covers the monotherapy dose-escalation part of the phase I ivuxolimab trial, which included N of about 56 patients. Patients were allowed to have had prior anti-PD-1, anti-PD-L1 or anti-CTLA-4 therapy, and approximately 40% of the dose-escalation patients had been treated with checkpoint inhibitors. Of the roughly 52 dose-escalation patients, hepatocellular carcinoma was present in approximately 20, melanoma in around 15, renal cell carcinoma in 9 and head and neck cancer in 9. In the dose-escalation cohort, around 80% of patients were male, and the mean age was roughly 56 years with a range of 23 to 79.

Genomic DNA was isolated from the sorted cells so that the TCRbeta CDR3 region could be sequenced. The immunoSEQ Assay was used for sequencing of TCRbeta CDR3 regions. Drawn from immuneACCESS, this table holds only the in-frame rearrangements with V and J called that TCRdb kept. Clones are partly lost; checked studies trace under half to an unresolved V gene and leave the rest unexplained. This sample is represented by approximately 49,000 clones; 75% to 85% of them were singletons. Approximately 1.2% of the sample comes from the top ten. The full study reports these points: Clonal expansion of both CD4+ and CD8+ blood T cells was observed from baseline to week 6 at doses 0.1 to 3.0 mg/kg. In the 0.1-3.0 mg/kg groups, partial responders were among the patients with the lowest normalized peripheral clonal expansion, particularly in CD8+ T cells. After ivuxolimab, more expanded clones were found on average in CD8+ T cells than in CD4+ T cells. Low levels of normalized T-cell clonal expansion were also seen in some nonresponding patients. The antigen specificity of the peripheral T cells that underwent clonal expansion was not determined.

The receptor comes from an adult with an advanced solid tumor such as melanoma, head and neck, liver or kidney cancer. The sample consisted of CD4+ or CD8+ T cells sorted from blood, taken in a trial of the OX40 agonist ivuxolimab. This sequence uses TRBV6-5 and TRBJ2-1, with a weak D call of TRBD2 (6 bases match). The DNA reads TGTGCCAGCTATACCTTCAACGGGGGTGAGCAGTTCTTC. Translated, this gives CASYTFNGGEQFF.